The rows below give T cell receptor beta chains drawn from one sample of a study of T cells after somatic rescue of genetic block. Clones were read by immunoSEQ multiplex PCR, and TCRdb kept only the in-frame ones, dropping some. The sample includes about 7,400 clones, roughly four fifths of them seen just once. The sample taken for sequencing was peripheral blood mononuclear cells (PBMCs). These receptors were taken from a boy younger than 18. Each CDR3 is given with its conserved first and last residue. D genes are given only for firm matches. Size tells how often a clone was seen (once, few, many) or the class of an expanded clone, and some rows leave it out.

j_call: TRBJ2-2; clone_size: -; d_call: TRBD1; v_call: TRBV11-2; cdr3_nt: TGTGCCAGCAGCCAGGGGGCACATAACACCGGGGAGCTGTTTTTT; cdr3_aa: CASSQGAHNTGELFF
j_call: TRBJ2-1; clone_size: -; d_call: TRBD2; v_call: TRBV6-6; cdr3_nt: TGTGCCAGCAGCCGGACGACTAGCGGGATTTACAATGAGCAGTTCTTC; cdr3_aa: CASSRTTSGIYNEQFF
j_call: TRBJ2-5; clone_size: -; d_call: -; v_call: TRBV29-1; cdr3_nt: TGCAGCGTCGTTATACCTAGATTGGGGGGAGAGACCCAGTACTTC; cdr3_aa: CSVVIPRLGGETQYF
j_call: TRBJ2-2; clone_size: -; d_call: TRBD1; v_call: TRBV7-9; cdr3_nt: TGTGCCAGCAGCCCGACAGGGGGCTACGACACCGGGGAGCTGTTTTTT; cdr3_aa: CASSPTGGYDTGELFF
j_call: TRBJ2-1; clone_size: -; d_call: -; v_call: TRBV4-3; cdr3_nt: TGCGCCAGCAGCCAAGATTTGGACAGCCATATGTACAATGAGCAGTTCTTC; cdr3_aa: CASSQDLDSHMYNEQFF
j_call: TRBJ2-5; clone_size: -; d_call: -; v_call: TRBV11-2; cdr3_nt: TGTGCCAGCAGCTTATTGTTGCGGGGGCGGCAAGAGACCCAGTACTTC; cdr3_aa: CASSLLLRGRQETQYF
j_call: TRBJ2-7; clone_size: -; d_call: TRBD1; v_call: TRBV18; cdr3_nt: TGTGCCAGCTCACCACTTTTTTCCACAGGGGTCGAGCAGTACTTC; cdr3_aa: CASSPLFSTGVEQYF
j_call: TRBJ1-2; clone_size: -; d_call: -; v_call: TRBV20-1; cdr3_nt: TGCAGTGCTAGGTATGGCTACACCTTC; cdr3_aa: CSARYGYTF
j_call: TRBJ2-5; clone_size: -; d_call: TRBD2; v_call: TRBV4-2; cdr3_nt: TGTGCCAGCAGCCAGGCACTAGCGGGAGGGCCCCCAGAGACCCAGTACTTC; cdr3_aa: CASSQALAGGPPETQYF
j_call: TRBJ2-3; clone_size: -; d_call: -; v_call: TRBV11-3; cdr3_nt: TGTGCCAGCAGCTTAGAGGGGGAACGCACAGATACGCAGTATTTT; cdr3_aa: CASSLEGERTDTQYF
j_call: TRBJ2-7; clone_size: few; d_call: TRBD1; v_call: TRBV19; cdr3_nt: TGTGCCAGTAGTCACAGGGGAAATGAGTACGAGCAGTACTTC; cdr3_aa: CASSHRGNEYEQYF
j_call: TRBJ2-5; clone_size: -; d_call: -; v_call: TRBV13; cdr3_nt: TGTGCCAGCAGCTTAGGCGGGAACAGGGCATGGGAGACCCAGTACTTC; cdr3_aa: CASSLGGNRAWETQYF
j_call: TRBJ2-3; clone_size: -; d_call: TRBD2; v_call: TRBV5-1; cdr3_nt: TGCGCCAGCAGCTTTCTAGCGGGAAGGGATGATACGCAGTATTTT; cdr3_aa: CASSFLAGRDDTQYF
j_call: TRBJ2-7; clone_size: once; d_call: TRBD2; v_call: TRBV6-5; cdr3_nt: TGTGCCAGCAGTTACTCGCCCGGGACTAGCTCCTACGAGCAGTACTTC; cdr3_aa: CASSYSPGTSSYEQYF
j_call: TRBJ2-2; clone_size: few; d_call: TRBD2; v_call: TRBV18; cdr3_nt: TGTGCCAGCTCACCAAGAGCGGGAGCTGACGGGGAGCTGTTTTTT; cdr3_aa: CASSPRAGADGELFF
j_call: TRBJ1-2; clone_size: -; d_call: TRBD1; v_call: TRBV6-5; cdr3_nt: TGTGCCAGCAGTTACTCGATAGGGGACAGGGGACGCGGCTACACCTTC; cdr3_aa: CASSYSIGDRGRGYTF
j_call: TRBJ2-5; clone_size: -; d_call: TRBD2; v_call: TRBV9; cdr3_nt: TGTGCCAGCAGCGTAAGGATGACTAGCGGAGAGACCCAGTACTTC; cdr3_aa: CASSVRMTSGETQYF
j_call: TRBJ1-2; clone_size: -; d_call: -; v_call: TRBV2; cdr3_nt: TGTGCCAGCGGATCATCAACCTATAGCGGCTACACCTTC; cdr3_aa: CASGSSTYSGYTF
j_call: TRBJ2-2; clone_size: -; d_call: -; v_call: TRBV5-1; cdr3_nt: TGCGCCAGCAGCTTAAGAGGAAGGGGAAAGAGCACCGGGGAGCTGTTTTTT; cdr3_aa: CASSLRGRGKSTGELFF
j_call: TRBJ2-1; clone_size: -; d_call: TRBD2; v_call: TRBV11-3; cdr3_nt: TGTGCCAGCCGAATAGCGGGGCCTTACAATGAGCAGTTCTTC; cdr3_aa: CASRIAGPYNEQFF
j_call: TRBJ1-6; clone_size: -; d_call: -; v_call: TRBV7-2; cdr3_nt: TGTGCCAGCAGCGGGGGGACCGGCCTCAATTCACCCCTCCACTTT; cdr3_aa: CASSGGTGLNSPLHF
j_call: TRBJ2-7; clone_size: few; d_call: TRBD2; v_call: TRBV29-1; cdr3_nt: TGCAGCGTTGATCTTGCGGGGGCCTACGAGCAGTACTTC; cdr3_aa: CSVDLAGAYEQYF
j_call: TRBJ2-2; clone_size: -; d_call: TRBD2; v_call: TRBV4-3; cdr3_nt: TGCGCCAGCAGCTGGACTAGCACCGGGGAGCTGTTTTTT; cdr3_aa: CASSWTSTGELFF
j_call: TRBJ1-2; clone_size: -; d_call: TRBD1; v_call: TRBV4-3; cdr3_nt: TGCGCCAGCAGCCAAGAGACAGGGTGGGCTTATGGCTACACCTTC; cdr3_aa: CASSQETGWAYGYTF
j_call: TRBJ1-1; clone_size: few; d_call: TRBD1; v_call: TRBV7-9; cdr3_nt: TGTGCCAGCAGCCGACAGGGTCCGCTGACTGAAGCTTTCTTT; cdr3_aa: CASSRQGPLTEAFF
j_call: TRBJ2-2; clone_size: -; d_call: TRBD2; v_call: TRBV5-1; cdr3_nt: TGCGCCAGCAGCTTGGGCCTAGCGGGCCGCACCGGGGAGCTGTTTTTT; cdr3_aa: CASSLGLAGRTGELFF
j_call: TRBJ1-2; clone_size: few; d_call: -; v_call: TRBV25-1; cdr3_nt: TGTGCCAGCAGTATGTACGGAAACTATGGCTACACCTTC; cdr3_aa: CASSMYGNYGYTF
j_call: TRBJ1-4; clone_size: once; d_call: -; v_call: TRBV5-1; cdr3_nt: TGCGCCAGCAGCTTGGCCGCAGGGCTGGGTAATGAAAAACTGTTTTTT; cdr3_aa: CASSLAAGLGNEKLFF
j_call: TRBJ2-7; clone_size: -; d_call: -; v_call: TRBV7-9; cdr3_nt: TGTGCCAGCAGCTTACCCGGGAGCTCCTACGAGCAGTACTTC; cdr3_aa: CASSLPGSSYEQYF
j_call: TRBJ1-4; clone_size: -; d_call: -; v_call: TRBV7-9; cdr3_nt: TGTGCCAGCAGCTTCCCGGGGCTTCCTGAAAAACTGTTTTTT; cdr3_aa: CASSFPGLPEKLFF
j_call: TRBJ1-2; clone_size: -; d_call: TRBD1; v_call: TRBV5-1; cdr3_nt: TGCGCCAGCAGCCCGGGACAGGGATTCTATGGCTACACCTTC; cdr3_aa: CASSPGQGFYGYTF
j_call: TRBJ1-1; clone_size: -; d_call: TRBD1; v_call: TRBV11-2; cdr3_nt: TGTGCCAGCAGCTGGGGACAGGGAAACACTGAAGCTTTCTTT; cdr3_aa: CASSWGQGNTEAFF
j_call: TRBJ2-5; clone_size: -; d_call: -; v_call: TRBV7-8; cdr3_nt: TGTGCCAGCAGCTTTGTTAGTCTCCATCGAGAGACCCAGTACTTC; cdr3_aa: CASSFVSLHRETQYF
j_call: TRBJ2-6; clone_size: few; d_call: -; v_call: TRBV28; cdr3_nt: TGTGCCAGCAGCTTAACTGGGGCCAACGTCCTGACTTTC; cdr3_aa: CASSLTGANVLTF
j_call: TRBJ2-1; clone_size: -; d_call: -; v_call: TRBV29-1; cdr3_nt: TGCAGCGTTATCGGAGGAGGAACCTACAATGAGCAGTTCTTC; cdr3_aa: CSVIGGGTYNEQFF
j_call: TRBJ2-2; clone_size: few; d_call: -; v_call: TRBV7-9; cdr3_nt: TGTGCCAGCAGCTCAAAGCGGAATCTGAACACCGGGGAGCTGTTTTTT; cdr3_aa: CASSSKRNLNTGELFF
j_call: TRBJ2-4; clone_size: -; d_call: -; v_call: TRBV19; cdr3_nt: TGTGCCAGTAGTATTTGGGGTGAGGACATTCAGTACTTC; cdr3_aa: CASSIWGEDIQYF
j_call: TRBJ1-4; clone_size: medium-sized; d_call: -; v_call: TRBV6-1; cdr3_nt: TGTGCCAGCAGTGAGTTAGGGATTATGGGTGAAAAACTGTTTTTT; cdr3_aa: CASSELGIMGEKLFF
j_call: TRBJ2-5; clone_size: -; d_call: -; v_call: TRBV7-2; cdr3_nt: TGTGCCAGCAGCTCCTCGGAAGAGACCCAGTACTTC; cdr3_aa: CASSSSEETQYF
j_call: TRBJ1-2; clone_size: -; d_call: TRBD1; v_call: TRBV27; cdr3_nt: TGTGCCAGCAGTTTAGGACAGGGACGTGGCTACACCTTC; cdr3_aa: CASSLGQGRGYTF
j_call: TRBJ1-2; clone_size: -; d_call: -; v_call: TRBV18; cdr3_nt: TGTGCCAGCTCACCCGGGTTAGGGGATGGCTACACCTTC; cdr3_aa: CASSPGLGDGYTF
j_call: TRBJ2-5; clone_size: once; d_call: TRBD2; v_call: TRBV7-2; cdr3_nt: TGTGCCAGCAGCGGCGGTGAGTGGGAGGGCGCGGAGACCCAGTACTTC; cdr3_aa: CASSGGEWEGAETQYF
j_call: TRBJ1-1; clone_size: -; d_call: -; v_call: TRBV2; cdr3_nt: TGTGCCAGCAGGGTAAGGGCAGACACTGAAGCTTTCTTT; cdr3_aa: CASRVRADTEAFF
j_call: TRBJ2-1; clone_size: -; d_call: -; v_call: TRBV5-1; cdr3_nt: TGCGCCAGCAGCTTAGATTTGGACTATGAGCAGTTCTTC; cdr3_aa: CASSLDLDYEQFF
j_call: TRBJ1-5; clone_size: -; d_call: -; v_call: TRBV7-2; cdr3_nt: TGTGCCAGCAGCCACGGATCCCATCAGCCCCAGCATTTT; cdr3_aa: CASSHGSHQPQHF
j_call: TRBJ1-2; clone_size: -; d_call: TRBD1; v_call: TRBV4-2; cdr3_nt: TGTGCCAGCAGCCAAGTGCAGGTGGGGACAGGGGTCTATGGCTACACCTTC; cdr3_aa: CASSQVQVGTGVYGYTF
j_call: TRBJ1-2; clone_size: -; d_call: -; v_call: TRBV28; cdr3_nt: TGTGCCAGCAGTTTAAATAGAGGGTGGTGGTACACCTTC; cdr3_aa: CASSLNRGWWYTF
j_call: TRBJ1-6; clone_size: -; d_call: TRBD1; v_call: TRBV5-1; cdr3_nt: TGCGCCAGCAGCGCTAGGACAGGGAGTTCACCCCTCCACTTT; cdr3_aa: CASSARTGSSPLHF
j_call: TRBJ2-3; clone_size: -; d_call: -; v_call: TRBV10-2; cdr3_nt: TGCGCCTGCGGGGTGGGCACAGATACGCAGTATTTT; cdr3_aa: CACGVGTDTQYF
j_call: TRBJ2-4; clone_size: -; d_call: -; v_call: TRBV18; cdr3_nt: TGTGCCAGCTCACCACCGGCCCAAGCGAACATTCAGTACTTC; cdr3_aa: CASSPPAQANIQYF
j_call: TRBJ1-2; clone_size: -; d_call: -; v_call: TRBV4-3; cdr3_nt: TGCGCCAGCAGCCCCAAGTTCGCCCGGCAGTTTAGTGGCTACACCTTC; cdr3_aa: CASSPKFARQFSGYTF